This T cell receptor (beta chain) was recovered during a study of monozygotic twins with inflammatory bowel disease. Each donor gave 2.5 to 3 ml of peripheral blood. TCRdb processed the 5' RACE reads again and assigns one entry to each CDR3 protein, with no DNA. The repertoire shows approximately 400,000 distinct CDR3 sequences; the top ten hold 2.4%. This sequence originates from a human donor with ulcerative colitis or Crohn's disease, or a healthy co-twin of an affected twin (not recorded which). Sequencing was performed on blood.

The CDR3 is CASSFSPPPATDTQYF. The chain combines TRBV28 with TRBJ2-3; TCRdb's D gene call, TRBD1, goes unchecked for lack of DNA. The CDR3 spans 16 residues. CDR1 is MDHEN and CDR2 is SYDVKM in the germline V gene.